Only a few counts were recorded for the clone carrying this T cell receptor (beta chain). The genes are named according to mouse. The missing CDR3 end, 4 residues past where the read stops, is filled in from the germline J gene. This entry is derived from a study of CD8+ T cells in alopecia areata. This CDR3 is 14 amino acids long. The V gene's germline CDR1 is MSHET and CDR2 SYDVDS. A panel of CD4, CD8alpha, NKG2D, NKG2ACE and other markers served to sort pooled cutaneous lymph node cells. RNA, once extracted, was reverse transcribed into cDNA for use as the sequencing template. Some clones are missing from TCRdb's copy, which holds only in-frame ones; the method was immunoSEQ multiplex PCR. Singletons are absent from the sample, which has under 20,000 clones.

The sequenced sample consisted of CD8+ T cells sorted from a lymph node. The receptor's source is a C3H/HeJ mouse with alopecia areata. Strain haplotype (MHC): H2-k. The rearrangement joins TRBV29 to TRBJ2-1, with a tentative D call TRBD1 (5 bases). CDR3 sequence: CASSLFPGLTEQFF. The covered CDR3 bases are TGTGCTAGCAGTTTATTCCCAGGGTTGACT. The full variable domain, in which reference TRBV29 and TRBJ2-1 provide the parts outside the CDR3, is DMKVTQMPRYLIKRMGENVLLECGQDMSHETMYWYRQDPGLGLQLIYISYDVDSNSEGDIPKGYRVSRKKREHFSLILDSAKTNQTSVYFCASSLFPGLTEQFFGPGTRLTVL.